Described below is a single TCR beta chain sequence and its context. The antigen remains unidentified. The sample originates from a study of spatial heterogeneity in lung cancer. Turning to the study itself: Compared with alpha-chain sequences, beta-chain sequences were consistently detected in greater numbers. Across the raw uncorrected reads, a unique TCR and UMI combination was observed, on average, more than ten times. The correlation between TCR transcript counts in tumor regions and a T cell module score from matched bulk RNA-seq was strong.

Time point meaning: sample taken at primary tumor resection. The germline CDR1 and CDR2 sequences are MNHEY and SVGEGT. CDR3 length: 13 amino acids. V lost 0 bases, J lost 2 bases, and 5 bases lay in between. A unique molecular identifier was attached to every TCR cDNA molecule. MiXCR, run by TCRdb on the 5' RACE reads, gives a single entry per CDR3 protein. The repertoire holds around 13,000 distinct CDR3 sequences, with roughly 5.2% as singletons. Findings of the study overall: Mutation tallies in tumors tracked expanded intratumoral alpha and beta TCR counts.

The chain links TRBV6-2 or TRBV6-3 to TRBJ2-7; D uncertain. The sequencing used lung tumor tissue, collected at surgery. This TCR came from a male donor with early-stage non-small cell lung cancer. The CDR3 DNA is TGTGCCAGCAGTTACTCCCAGACCTACGAGCAGTACTTC. This gives the protein CASSYSQTYEQYF.